This TCR beta chain appears in the sequencing data of a study of shared clonotypes between healthy human individuals. The wider study: CD8 memory received one plate per donor, CD8 naive two, CD4 memory three and CD4 naive three.

J was trimmed by 6 bases and V by 3 bases; bases with no gene match: 10. This CDR3 is 16 amino acids long. Germline V gene data show CDR1 as LGHNA and CDR2 as YNFKEQ. Only in-frame clones appear in the TCRdb table, and some are missing; sequencing was by immunoSEQ multiplex PCR. Found here are more than 2,000,000 clones, roughly 93% of them singletons; the top ten hold about 0.39%. The sample comprised naive CD4+ T cells from PBMCs. The sample's subset: CD45RA+ positively selected. The receptor was isolated from a man younger than 35 in good health. Some clones in this sample may be carry-over from other donors' samples. The chain joins TRBV4-2 to TRBJ2-3; 9 nucleotides match TRBD2. The CDR3 region has the DNA TGTGCCAGCAGCCAGGGGCTAGCGGGGCTTATGGATACGCAGTATTTT. Translating gives CASSQGLAGLMDTQYF.